What follows are 2 T cell receptor beta chains derived from one specimen sequenced in a study of blood T cell repertoires in COVID-19. Repertoires were generated with immunoSEQ multiplex PCR, while TCRdb's copy carries only in-frame clones and drops some. The sample has 150,000 to 200,000 clones; roughly four fifths are singletons. Sequencing input: PBMCs or T cells enriched from blood (not recorded which). The source is a man aged 50 to 59 who had recovered from COVID-19.

The V gene is TRBV5-6, the J gene TRBJ1-4; D is ambiguous. Germline V gene lookup returns CDR1 SGHDT and CDR2 YYEEEE. With 2 bases removed from V and 7 bases from J, the gap between germline ends came to 12 bases. The CDR3 consists of 14 residues. The CDR3 DNA reads as TGTGCCAGCAGCTTTTACGGAGCGCCTGAAAAACTGTTTTTT. Its translation is CASSFYGAPEKLFF.

The chain joins TRBV6-5 to TRBJ2-5, with D perhaps matching TRBD2 (6 bases). Per the germline V gene, CDR1 is MNHEY and CDR2 is SVGAGI. Trimming cost V 9 bases and J 3 bases, with 14 bases left between them. The CDR3 runs 13 residues. The CDR3 is CASSGPGEETQYF. The CDR3 bases are TGTGCCAGTTCGGGGCCGGGAGAAGAGACCCAGTACTTC.